The sample holds many counts of the clone carrying this T cell receptor beta chain. Its specificity is unknown. The germline CDR1 and CDR2 sequences are SGHTA and FQGTGA. V lost 7 bases and J lost 0, with 11 bases in between. The CDR3 totals 14 residues. The sample originates from a study of early T cells in non-severe SARS-CoV-2 infection. About the research overall: Sequencing used unsorted whole-blood bulk RNA, so chains lack pairing.

Study-wide points: Anti-spike CD8 responses were favored by VDJdb matching, which missed private and CD4 specificities.

Unique molecular identifiers were affixed to single, distinct cDNA molecules. From the 5' RACE reads, TCRdb called clonotypes with MiXCR, one entry per CDR3 protein. Here the sample spans fewer than 45,000 distinct CDR3 sequences, almost 6% being singletons. The source of this sequence is an adult who was a healthcare worker with PCR-confirmed SARS-CoV-2 infection or an uninfected control (not recorded which). J is TRBJ2-3 and V is TRBV7-3; no clear D. Sequenced: whole blood. CDR3 sequence (DNA): TGTGCCAGCAAGAGTGGCAGTAGCACAGATACGCAGTATTTT. Its translation: CASKSGSSTDTQYF.